These T cell receptor beta chains were read from a single sample in a study of blood T cell repertoires in COVID-19. Method: immunoSEQ multiplex PCR; TCRdb's copy keeps in-frame clones and lacks some. The table records 100,000 to 120,000 clones, approximately 88% of them present only once. The sample taken for sequencing was peripheral blood. These receptors were obtained from a human donor in a cohort sampled during active COVID-19. The CDR3 runs from the conserved cysteine through the conserved F or W. Each record gives: D gene, clone size, CDR3 length, V gene, J gene, CDR3 DNA, CDR3 protein. The D gene is left open where the match is weak. Clone size appears in some rows only: once, few, many, or a class for an expanded clone.

-,-,17,TRBV4-1,TRBJ2-1,TGCGCCAGCAGCCAGGTTAGCAGCGGTGGGTCCTACAATGAGCAGTTCTTC,CASSQVSSGGSYNEQFF
-,-,13,TRBV7-9,TRBJ2-7,TGTGCCAGCAGCTTGGACAGATCCTACGAGCAGTACTTC,CASSLDRSYEQYF
TRBD2,-,17,TRBV7-9,TRBJ2-5,TGTGCCAGCAGCCCCTTGGGGCTAGCGGGAGTCGGAGAGACCCAGTACTTC,CASSPLGLAGVGETQYF
-,-,15,TRBV4-2,TRBJ1-1,TGTGCCAGCAGCCAAACCGGGACACAGAGCACTGAAGCTTTCTTT,CASSQTGTQSTEAFF
-,-,14,TRBV5-6,TRBJ2-1,TGTGCCAGCAGCCCGGTGGGAGCGGACAATGAGCAGTTCTTC,CASSPVGADNEQFF
TRBD2,-,15,TRBV5-1,TRBJ2-1,TGCGCCAGCAGCGAGGGACTAGCGGGAGTCAGTGAGCAGTTCTTC,CASSEGLAGVSEQFF
TRBD1,-,14,TRBV27,TRBJ2-3,TGTGCCAGCACGAGGACAGGGGGCACAGATACGCAGTATTTT,CASTRTGGTDTQYF
TRBD2,-,14,TRBV19,TRBJ2-3,TGTGCCAGTAATGGCGGGAGTTGGGCAGATACGCAGTATTTT,CASNGGSWADTQYF
-,-,15,TRBV25-1,TRBJ1-4,TGTGCCAGCAGTGCGGAGGGGCGAACTAATGAAAAACTGTTTTTT,CASSAEGRTNEKLFF
TRBD1,-,15,TRBV7-3,TRBJ2-2,TGTGCCAGCAGGGCCGGGACAGCGAATACCGGGGAGCTGTTTTTT,CASRAGTANTGELFF
-,-,15,TRBV9,TRBJ2-2,TGTGCCAGCAGCGTAGTCGGGGAGAACACCGGGGAGCTGTTTTTT,CASSVVGENTGELFF
TRBD2,-,16,TRBV2,TRBJ2-3,TGTGCCAGCAGTGAGGTGGTCCGGGAGGACACAGATACGCAGTATTTT,CASSEVVREDTDTQYF
TRBD1,-,13,TRBV6-1,TRBJ1-5,TGTGCCAGCAGTGATGAGGGGGCAAAACCCCAGCATTTT,CASSDEGAKPQHF
TRBD1,-,15,TRBV5-8,TRBJ2-7,TGTGCCAGCGCCCGGGACAGGGTTCTTCCCTACGAGCAGTACTTC,CASARDRVLPYEQYF
TRBD2,few,18,TRBV5-4,TRBJ2-5,TGTGCCAGCAGCCCCGGACTAGCGGGGGGGCCTGACGGAAAGACCCAGTACTTC,CASSPGLAGGPDGKTQYF
-,once,15,TRBV28,TRBJ1-4,TGTGCCAGCAGTCCTCTTGCGGTGATTAATGAAAAACTGTTTTTT,CASSPLAVINEKLFF
-,-,15,TRBV5-1,TRBJ1-2,TGCGCCAGCAGCTTTGGGCAGGGGATGGACTATGGCTACACCTTC,CASSFGQGMDYGYTF
-,-,15,TRBV11-2,TRBJ2-5,TGTGCCAGCAGCCCCCAGGGTGGACAGCAAGAGACCCAGTACTTC,CASSPQGGQQETQYF
-,-,17,TRBV9,TRBJ1-3,TGTGCCAGCAGCGTAGCGGCCGGACAGCTCTCTGGAAACACCATATATTTT,CASSVAAGQLSGNTIYF
TRBD2,-,18,TRBV4-1,TRBJ2-7,TGCGCCAGCAGCCAAGATCCCCCGGGACTAGCGGGAGTCAACGAGCAGTACTTC,CASSQDPPGLAGVNEQYF
-,-,12,TRBV7-9,TRBJ2-1,TGTGCCAGCAGCAGAGGAGTCAATGAGCAGTTCTTC,CASSRGVNEQFF
TRBD2,-,16,TRBV4-2,TRBJ2-2,TGTGCCAGCAGCCAAACTAGCGGGCAGAACACCGGGGAGCTGTTTTTT,CASSQTSGQNTGELFF
TRBD2,-,16,TRBV4-2,TRBJ2-7,TGTGCCAGCAGCACTTGGACTAGCGGGCCCTCCTACGAGCAGTACTTC,CASSTWTSGPSYEQYF
-,-,17,TRBV18,TRBJ1-4,TGTGCCAGCTCACCAGATACCACTCGCTCAACTAATGAAAAACTGTTTTTT,CASSPDTTRSTNEKLFF
-,-,16,TRBV5-8,TRBJ2-5,TGTGCCAGCAGCTTGTGGGCCCAGGGGAAGGGGGAGACCCAGTACTTC,CASSLWAQGKGETQYF
TRBD1,-,14,TRBV19,TRBJ1-1,TGTGCCAGTAGTCAAGGACAGGGGGGCACTGAAGCTTTCTTT,CASSQGQGGTEAFF
-,-,15,TRBV3-1/TRBV3-2,TRBJ1-5,TGTGCCAGCAGCCAAGACGGGGATAGCAATCAGCCCCAGCATTTT,CASSQDGDSNQPQHF
-,few,16,TRBV11-3,TRBJ2-2,TGTGCCAGCAGCTTAGAGTGGAACAGAGACACCGGGGAGCTGTTTTTT,CASSLEWNRDTGELFF
TRBD1,-,15,TRBV4-1,TRBJ1-6,TGCGCCAGCAGCCCAGGGGACAGTTTTAATTCACCCCTCCACTTT,CASSPGDSFNSPLHF
-,-,15,TRBV28,TRBJ1-1,TGTGCCAGCAGTGGGGGGGCGGGGGGCAGGGCCCGAGCTTTCTTT,CASSGGAGGRARAFF
TRBD1,-,15,TRBV11-2,TRBJ1-2,TGTGCCAGCAGCTTAACGACAGGGCCTAACTATGGCTACACCTTC,CASSLTTGPNYGYTF
TRBD1,-,16,TRBV6-1,TRBJ1-2,TGTGCCAGCAGTGACCAGACAGGGGTTGAGCTCTATGGCTACACCTTC,CASSDQTGVELYGYTF
-,-,16,TRBV6-4,TRBJ2-6,TGTGCCAGCAGTGAGGGTCGGGAGTTTGGGGCCAACGTCCTGACTTTC,CASSEGREFGANVLTF
-,-,16,TRBV7-9,TRBJ2-3,TGTGCCAGCAGCTTAGGCGTAAGGACAGACACAGATACGCAGTATTTT,CASSLGVRTDTDTQYF
-,-,15,TRBV5-1,TRBJ2-3,TGCGCCAGCAGCTTGGTAGGGGAAGATACAGATACGCAGTATTTT,CASSLVGEDTDTQYF